This entry is about one TCR beta chain. The assay used was immunoSEQ (version v3.0), run at survey level. TCRdb's table, derived via immunoSEQ multiplex PCR, lists solely in-frame clones and lacks some. The table records tens of thousands of clones, over 80% of them present only once. This CDR3 contains 16 residues. Germline lookup yields CDR1 LGHNA and CDR2 YSLEER. The V gene lost 4 bases and the J gene lost 2 bases, with 14 bases spanning the gap. This entry comes from a study of long-term antiretroviral therapy in people with HIV. The gene calls are TRBV4-3 and TRBJ1-4; D remains ambiguous. The specimen comprised unsorted PBMCs, sampled 2.7 to 2.9 years after starting antiretroviral therapy. This receptor was identified in a man under 40 with HIV. The CDR3 protein is CASSRISQTTNEKLFF. CDR3 coding DNA: TGCGCCAGCAGCCGAATTTCACAAACGACTAATGAAAAACTGTTTTTT.